This TCR beta chain is from a study of T-cell reconstitution after alpha-beta-depleted transplantation in children. Preparing the TCRbeta library involved the use of unique molecular identifiers. TCRdb re-derived calls from the PCR reads in MiXCR, one entry per CDR3 protein. The data show 250,000 to 400,000 distinct CDR3 sequences, about a quarter seen once. Study conclusions and caveats: There were reportedly several hundred expanded graft clones from which alpha-beta T cells came about two months after transplant. From surviving recipient T cells and thymic progenitors came the high day-60 TCRbeta diversity observed in some patients. The main origin of T-cell counts and diversity one year after transplant was newly produced T cells.

As for this clonotype: What it recognizes is unknown.

Sample: PBMCs, mostly from graft donor cells, taken 180 days after TCRalphabeta/CD19-depleted stem cell transplant. The sequence came from a male patient aged 5 to 17 who had a stem cell transplant for acute lymphoblastic leukemia, so the T cells may come from the graft donor.

CDR3 protein: CASRSGNTEAFF. Here the CDR3 DNA reads TGTGCCAGCCGTTCGGGGAACACTGAAGCTTTCTTT. The rearrangement links TRBV3-1 to TRBJ1-1; D uncertain. Germline V gene sequence: CDR1 LGHDT, CDR2 YNNKEL (reference sequence). CDR3 length: 12 residues. V was shortened by 8 bases and J by 1 base, with 8 bases between the two germline ends.